These T cell receptor beta chains were read from a single sample in a study of neurological immune-mediated disorders. TCRdb used MiXCR to reprocess the 5' RACE reads, holding one entry per CDR3 protein. The sample holds more than 55,000 distinct CDR3 sequences, about 24% seen once. Sequences were obtained from PBMCs. The source is a man in his 60s with HTLV-1-associated myelopathy (HAM/TSP). The conserved cysteine and the conserved F or W are not part of the CDR3 here. D genes are given only for firm matches.

V gene,J gene,D gene,CDR3 protein
TRBV12-3/TRBV12-4,TRBJ2-5,.,ASSVKRIQETQY
TRBV20-1,TRBJ1-2,.,SAVRTEDYGYT
TRBV6-5,TRBJ2-1,.,ASSSGTYNEQF
TRBV28,TRBJ2-1,TRBD2,ASRSGGRFSYNEQF
TRBV5-1,TRBJ2-3,.,ASSRTVRDTQY
TRBV28,TRBJ2-1,TRBD2,ASSLDLGEREGQLLNEQF
TRBV20-1,TRBJ2-6,TRBD2,SALAGYSGANVLT
TRBV6-1,TRBJ2-5,.,ASSEGQKETQY
TRBV6-6,TRBJ2-7,TRBD2,ASSSGGGLSYEQY
TRBV20-1,TRBJ2-7,TRBD2,SARGLAGGPREQY
TRBV3-1,TRBJ2-2,TRBD2,ASSQAGLAQTGELF
TRBV20-1,TRBJ1-2,TRBD1,SARDDRGYRYT
TRBV20-1,TRBJ2-3,TRBD2,SARTPGGNTQY
TRBV6-6,TRBJ1-6,.,ASRPPGTENILH
TRBV20-1,TRBJ2-5,.,SARFGVTETQY
TRBV9,TRBJ2-7,.,ASSPYQGLGPYEQY
TRBV5-1,TRBJ1-2,.,ASSLATTPNDRISYYT
TRBV24-1,TRBJ2-1,TRBD1,ASSGTGQMYNEQF
TRBV3-1,TRBJ2-2,.,ASRLADAGELF
TRBV12-3/TRBV12-4,TRBJ2-3,.,ASSLGALKTDTQY
TRBV5-6,TRBJ1-2,TRBD1,ASSTQTGGAGGYT
TRBV9,TRBJ2-2,.,ASSVGNSGATGELF
TRBV20-1,TRBJ1-1,.,SARVPNIGTNTEAF
TRBV7-2,TRBJ2-1,.,ASSFWRAEYEQF
TRBV2,TRBJ2-3,.,ASSGETGTSTDTQY
TRBV11-2,TRBJ1-3,.,ASSHGPISGNTIY
TRBV4-2,TRBJ1-3,.,ASSQDPLGGSDSGNTIY
TRBV11-2,TRBJ2-3,.,ASSLFGETDTQY
TRBV12-3/TRBV12-4,TRBJ1-5,.,ASSYTWGALQPQH
TRBV5-1,TRBJ1-5,.,ASSLMGNSNQPQH
TRBV28,TRBJ1-5,.,ASKLDLSNQPQH
TRBV28,TRBJ2-7,.,ASSLTAYEQY
TRBV5-6,TRBJ1-1,.,ASSRGRANTEAF
TRBV20-1,TRBJ1-5,.,SARSGIQPQH
TRBV2,TRBJ1-2,TRBD1,ASRTTGANYGYT
TRBV10-3,TRBJ2-7,TRBD1,AISPDRVVYEQY
TRBV14,TRBJ2-7,.,ASSSGGGSLSYEQY
TRBV5-6,TRBJ2-1,TRBD2,ASSLARIAGGPWGGEQF
TRBV20-1,TRBJ2-5,TRBD1,SASDRGQETQY